Presented here are 21 T cell receptor beta chains from one specimen sequenced in a study of cytomegalovirus exposure and HLA in healthy donors. It was with 60 Vbeta and 13 Jbeta primers that the PCR ran. TCRdb's copy holds only in-frame clones and misses some; the assay was immunoSEQ multiplex PCR. The listing contains approximately 76,000 clones. The sequenced material came from PBMCs. These receptors all stem from a man aged 18 to 30 in good health and CMV-seropositive.

The chain employs TRBV4-2 and TRBJ1-5; 9 bases are a match to TRBD1. Germline values: CDR1 LGHNA, CDR2 YNFKEQ. V was clipped by 3 bases and J by 7 bases; unmatched bases: 10. The CDR3 loop spans 16 amino acids. The CDR3 sequence: CASSHDATGGPQPQHF. The DNA for the CDR3 is TGTGCCAGCAGCCACGACGCCACAGGGGGCCCACAGCCCCAGCATTTT.

J is TRBJ1-2 and V is TRBV13; 12 bases align to TRBD1. There are 17 residues in the CDR3. CDR1 and CDR2 from the germline V gene are PRHDT and FYEKMQ (reference sequence). V lost 4 bases to trimming and J lost 3 bases; unmatched junction nucleotides: 9. The CDR3 is CASSSRDRGPKDYGYTF. The CDR3 DNA sequence: TGTGCCAGCAGCTCCAGGGACAGGGGGCCGAAGGACTATGGCTACACCTTC.

This chain connects TRBV10-1 to TRBJ2-2; 11 nucleotides line up with TRBD2. After removal of 4 bases from V and 7 bases from J, the junction contained 5 bases not matched to a gene. The CDR3 consists of 15 residues. Per germline, CDR1 WNHNN and CDR2 SYGVQD (reference sequence). CDR3 amino acids: CASSALAGGGGELFF. DNA of the CDR3: TGCGCCAGCAGTGCTCTAGCGGGGGGCGGCGGGGAGCTGTTTTTT.

The V call is TRBV28, the J call TRBJ1-1; 7 bases match TRBD1. CDR3 length: 15 amino acids. J was trimmed by 0 bases and V by 5 bases; bases with no gene match: 6. Germline assignment: CDR1 MDHEN and CDR2 SYDVKM. CDR3 amino acids: CASSIRTGLNTEAFF. The CDR3 bases are TGTGCCAGCAGTATCCGGACAGGACTGAACACTGAAGCTTTCTTT. Variable domain in full (rest from reference TRBV28 and TRBJ1-1): DVKVTQSSRYLVKRTGEKVFLECVQDMDHENMFWYRQDPGLGLRLIYFSYDVKMKEKGDIPEGYSVSREKKERFSLILESASTNQTSMYLCASSIRTGLNTEAFFGQGTRLTVV.

J is TRBJ2-7 and V is TRBV19; TRBD1 is a possible D gene (6 bases). Germline CDR1 LNHDA, CDR2 SQIVND (reference sequence). V was clipped by 6 bases and J by 4 bases, with 19 bases between them. The CDR3 runs 15 residues. CDR3 region: CASSSTTTGWYEQYF. The CDR3 DNA sequence: TGTGCCAGTAGCTCAACTACGACAGGCTGGTACGAGCAGTACTTC. Supplemented by reference TRBV19 and TRBJ2-7, the full variable domain reads DGGITQSPKYLFRKEGQNVTLSCEQNLNHDAMYWYRQDPGQGLRLIYYSQIVNDFQKGDIAEGYSVSREKKESFPLTVTSAQKNPTAFYLCASSSTTTGWYEQYFGPGTRLTVT.

The V gene is TRBV6-1, the J gene TRBJ1-1, with 8 bases lining up with TRBD1. Unmatched junction bases numbered 11, after V lost 6 bases and J lost 11 bases. CDR1 and CDR2 from the germline V gene are MNHNS and SASEGT. This CDR3 is built from 13 residues. CDR3 residues: CASRLDRDGGAFF. The DNA for the CDR3 is TGTGCCAGCAGGTTGGACAGGGACGGCGGGGCTTTCTTT.

V and J are TRBV19 and TRBJ2-1; 9 nucleotides line up with TRBD1. J gave up 9 bases and V 6 bases, and 3 bases lay outside the gene matches. The CDR3 consists of 12 residues. CDR1 and CDR2 from the germline V gene are LNHDA and SQIVND (reference sequence). CDR3 residues: CASRGQGGEQFF. CDR3 bases: TGTGCCAGTAGGGGACAGGGAGGTGAGCAGTTCTTC. Full variable domain (outside the CDR3, taken from reference TRBV19 and TRBJ2-1): DGGITQSPKYLFRKEGQNVTLSCEQNLNHDAMYWYRQDPGQGLRLIYYSQIVNDFQKGDIAEGYSVSREKKESFPLTVTSAQKNPTAFYLCASRGQGGEQFFGPGTRLTVL.

The V gene is TRBV5-6, the J gene TRBJ1-3; D may be TRBD1 (6 bases). Germline values: CDR1 SGHDT, CDR2 YYEEEE. Trimming cost V 4 bases and J 0 bases, with 17 bases left between them. There are 17 residues in the CDR3. The CDR3 DNA sequence: TGTGCCAGCAGCACCCTCTGGACAGCTGTCTCTGGAAACACCATATATTTT. Translating it yields CASSTLWTAVSGNTIYF.

The CDR3 loop reads CASSQGGLADSETQYF. CDR3 DNA: TGTGCCAGCAGCCAAGGGGGACTAGCGGATTCGGAGACCCAGTACTTC. The chain employs TRBV4-2 and TRBJ2-5, with 11 bases fitting TRBD2. The CDR3 covers 16 residues. CDR1 and CDR2 (germline): LGHNA, YNFKEQ. Losses at the gene ends were 1 base for V and 5 bases for J; bases not matched to a gene: 6.

This chain connects TRBV6-6 to TRBJ1-2; D not certain. This CDR3 region has 15 residues. Germline values: CDR1 MNHNY, CDR2 SVGAGI (reference sequence). Trimming took off 7 bases at V and 3 bases at J, with 18 bases between the two ends. The CDR3 nucleotides read TGTGCCAGCACTATTACTCCTCGAACAGACTATGGCTACACCTTC. It specifies CASTITPRTDYGYTF.

The J gene is TRBJ2-1, the V gene TRBV28; TRBD2 matches 9 bases. CDR3 size: 17 residues. Trimming took 4 bases from V and 4 from J; bases not matched to a gene: 11. Germline V gene sequence: CDR1 MDHEN, CDR2 SYDVKM. The CDR3 DNA reads TGTGCCAGCAGTTCGTCCGTTAGCGGGGGTTATTACAATGAGCAGTTCTTC. As protein: CASSSSVSGGYYNEQFF.

The chain combines TRBV5-1 with TRBJ2-1, with 12 bases identical to TRBD2. This CDR3 has 13 residues. V lost 7 bases to trimming and J lost 10 bases; unmatched junction nucleotides: 6. Germline V gives CDR1 SGHRS, CDR2 YFSETQ. In DNA, the CDR3 is TGCGCCAGCTCTAGCGGGGGGGCCATAGAGCAGTTCTTC. Translation gives CASSSGGAIEQFF.

V gene TRBV18 combines with J gene TRBJ1-5; no definite D call. The CDR3 covers 13 residues. The V gene lost 9 bases and the J gene lost 0 bases, with 9 bases spanning the gap. Germline V gene sequence: CDR1 KGHSH, CDR2 LQKENI. CDR3 loop: CASTGNSNQPQHF. Here the CDR3 DNA reads TGTGCCAGTACCGGGAATAGCAATCAGCCCCAGCATTTT.

Details on this clone: Other DNA sequences of this sample code for an identical CDR3. This chain joins TRBV5-1 and TRBJ2-7; weak D call: TRBD2 (6 bases). This CDR3 spans 13 amino acids. CDR1 and CDR2 from the germline V gene are SGHRS and YFSETQ. V shed 0 bases and J shed 7 bases, with 11 bases lying between them. The CDR3 loop reads CASSLAGVREQYF. CDR3 bases: TGCGCCAGCAGCTTGGCGGGGGTAAGAGAGCAGTACTTC.

The chain couples TRBV2 to TRBJ2-1, with TRBD2 identical over 7 bases. The CDR3 is made up of 14 amino acids. The V and J ends lost 2 bases and 6 bases, in that order; junction bases with no gene match: 4. Germline CDR1 is SNHLY and CDR2 is FYNNEI. The CDR3 is CASSESGRANEQFF. CDR3 coding DNA: TGTGCCAGCAGTGAAAGTGGGAGGGCCAATGAGCAGTTCTTC.

V is TRBV5-8 and J is TRBJ1-5, with D possibly TRBD1 on 5 matching bases. Trimming removed 0 bases from V and 4 bases from J, with 8 bases in between. Germline loops: CDR1 SGHTS, CDR2 YDEGEE. The CDR3 loop spans 14 amino acids. The CDR3 coding sequence is TGTGCCAGCAGCTTGGAGGGGTTAAATCAGCCCCAGCATTTT. Amino acid sequence: CASSLEGLNQPQHF.

The chain uses TRBV5-1 and TRBJ1-5; no definite D call. This CDR3 region has 13 residues. From germline, CDR1 is SGHRS and CDR2 YFSETQ. Trimming left V 0 bases short and J 5 bases short, with 6 bases between. The CDR3 region has the DNA TGCGCCAGCAGCTTGGCTAACGATCAGCCCCAGCATTTT. This translates into CASSLANDQPQHF.

This sequence joins TRBV6-6 and TRBJ2-2, with no clear D. V was pared by 0 bases and J by 0 bases, with 5 bases between. This CDR3 is 15 amino acids long. Germline-derived CDR1 and CDR2 are MNHNY and SVGAGI (reference sequence). CDR3 in amino acids: CASSYSSPNTGELFF. The CDR3 bases are TGTGCCAGCAGTTACTCGAGCCCGAACACCGGGGAGCTGTTTTTT.

V usage is TRBV7-8 and J usage is TRBJ1-2, with TRBD1 matching over 7 bases. V was clipped by 4 bases and J by 4 bases; unmatched bases: 12. Looked up from germline, CDR1 is SGHVS and CDR2 is FQNEAQ. This CDR3 comprises 16 residues. The CDR3 DNA follows: TGTGCCAGCAGCTCTTTAAAACAGGGGACATCCTATGGCTACACCTTC. As protein: CASSSLKQGTSYGYTF. The full variable domain, rest sourced from reference TRBV7-8 and TRBJ1-2, is GAGVSQSPRYKVAKRGQDVALRCDPISGHVSLFWYQQALGQGPEFLTYFQNEAQLDKSGLPSDRFFAERPEGSVSTLKIQRTQQEDSAVYLCASSSLKQGTSYGYTFGSGTRLTVV.

The CDR3 spells CASGATTDTQYF. In DNA form, the CDR3 reads TGTGCCAGCGGAGCGACTACGGATACGCAGTATTTT. This chain joins TRBV13 and TRBJ2-3; possible D gene TRBD2, 5 bases. V was cut by 8 bases and J by 6 bases, with 12 bases left in between. Germline assignment: CDR1 PRHDT and CDR2 FYEKMQ (reference sequence). CDR3 length equals 12 residues. Full variable domain (outside the CDR3, taken from reference TRBV13 and TRBJ2-3): AAGVIQSPRHLIKEKRETATLKCYPIPRHDTVYWYQQGPGQDPQFLISFYEKMQSDKGSIPDRFSAQQFSDYHSELNMSSLELGDSALYFCASGATTDTQYFGPGTRLTVL.

The chain employs TRBV28 and TRBJ1-1; D gene uncertain. Trimming left V 6 bases short and J 5 bases short, with 10 bases between. CDR1 is MDHEN and CDR2 is SYDVKM in the germline V gene. The CDR3 runs 12 residues. The CDR3 protein is CASSGGWTEAFF. The DNA for the CDR3 is TGTGCCAGCAGCGGAGGGTGGACTGAAGCTTTCTTT.